Listed below are T cell receptor beta chains from one sample, sequenced in a study of blood T cell repertoires in COVID-19. Clones were sequenced by immunoSEQ multiplex PCR, and TCRdb holds only the in-frame ones, with some missing. The sample records 50,000 to 55,000 clones, approximately 85% being singletons. Sequenced input: peripheral blood. Receptors were obtained from a man aged 55 to 69 with acute or convalescent COVID-19. Both conserved end residues are part of each CDR3. Each record gives: clone size, V gene, D gene, J gene, CDR3 DNA, CDR3 protein. A D gene is named only where the DNA matches it firmly. Where a row states a size, it is once, few, many or the class of an expanded clone; other rows omit it.

clone_size: .
v_call: TRBV2
d_call: .
j_call: TRBJ2-1
cdr3_nt: TGTGCCAGCAGTCTAGGGGGGGGCGATGAGCAGTTCTTC
cdr3_aa: CASSLGGGDEQFF

clone_size: .
v_call: TRBV12-2
d_call: .
j_call: TRBJ2-7
cdr3_nt: TGTGCAAGTCGCTCATCGTCTAGTCCGGGAGGTCCCTACGAGCAGTACTTC
cdr3_aa: CASRSSSSPGGPYEQYF

clone_size: .
v_call: TRBV5-1
d_call: .
j_call: TRBJ2-5
cdr3_nt: TGCGCCAGCAGCTTGGGAGGACTTATACAAGGAGAGACCCAGTACTTC
cdr3_aa: CASSLGGLIQGETQYF

clone_size: .
v_call: TRBV7-7
d_call: TRBD2
j_call: TRBJ2-1
cdr3_nt: TGTGCTAGCAGCTCCTCCAACAGTACCCGGGGGGATTACAGAACCAATGAGCAGTTCTTC
cdr3_aa: CASSSSNSTRGDYRTNEQFF

clone_size: few
v_call: TRBV5-6
d_call: TRBD1
j_call: TRBJ1-3
cdr3_nt: TGTGCCAGCAGCTTGGTTGGGACAGGGAACACCATATATTTT
cdr3_aa: CASSLVGTGNTIYF

clone_size: .
v_call: TRBV5-1
d_call: TRBD1
j_call: TRBJ2-1
cdr3_nt: TGCGCCAGCACCGTAACCGGGACAGGGGGGAATGAGCAGTTCTTC
cdr3_aa: CASTVTGTGGNEQFF

clone_size: .
v_call: TRBV9
d_call: .
j_call: TRBJ2-1
cdr3_nt: TGTGCCAGCAGCGTAGCGAGGGATCAGCGGAGCTACAATGAGCAGTTCTTC
cdr3_aa: CASSVARDQRSYNEQFF

clone_size: .
v_call: TRBV5-1
d_call: .
j_call: TRBJ1-1
cdr3_nt: TGCGCCAGCAGCTTGGCCCAGGGGTGGACTGAAGCTTTCTTT
cdr3_aa: CASSLAQGWTEAFF

clone_size: .
v_call: TRBV29-1
d_call: TRBD2
j_call: TRBJ2-1
cdr3_nt: TGCAGCGCCCTGAGGCTAGCGGAGAATGAGCAGTTCTTC
cdr3_aa: CSALRLAENEQFF

clone_size: .
v_call: TRBV25-1
d_call: .
j_call: TRBJ1-1
cdr3_nt: TGTGCCAGCAGTGAATCCCCAACAGGGTTGGACACTGAAGCTTTCTTT
cdr3_aa: CASSESPTGLDTEAFF

clone_size: .
v_call: TRBV21-1
d_call: .
j_call: TRBJ2-1
cdr3_nt: TGTGCCAGCAGCCCCTCAGGGAAGGATACCTACAATGAGCAGTTCTTC
cdr3_aa: CASSPSGKDTYNEQFF

clone_size: .
v_call: TRBV28
d_call: TRBD1
j_call: TRBJ1-1
cdr3_nt: TGTGCCAGCAGTCCGAGACAGGGGGCAAACACTGAAGCTTTCTTT
cdr3_aa: CASSPRQGANTEAFF

clone_size: once
v_call: TRBV28
d_call: .
j_call: TRBJ1-5
cdr3_nt: TGTGCCAGCAGCCAACAGGGATGGGGCAATCAGCCCCAGCATTTT
cdr3_aa: CASSQQGWGNQPQHF

clone_size: few
v_call: TRBV19
d_call: .
j_call: TRBJ2-2
cdr3_nt: TGTGCCAGTAGTACCCCGGGACACAACACCGGGGAGCTGTTTTTT
cdr3_aa: CASSTPGHNTGELFF

clone_size: .
v_call: TRBV5-4
d_call: TRBD2
j_call: TRBJ2-7
cdr3_nt: TGTGCCAGCAGCTTGGATCGAGCGGGAGTCCACGAGCAGTACTTC
cdr3_aa: CASSLDRAGVHEQYF

clone_size: .
v_call: TRBV28
d_call: TRBD1
j_call: TRBJ2-5
cdr3_nt: TGTGCCAGCAGCCTCCAACCAGGGGGCAGGGAGACCCAGTACTTC
cdr3_aa: CASSLQPGGRETQYF

clone_size: .
v_call: TRBV11-2
d_call: TRBD2
j_call: TRBJ2-1
cdr3_nt: TGTGCCTGTACAAGCGGGAGTACCTACAATGAGCAGTTCTTC
cdr3_aa: CACTSGSTYNEQFF

clone_size: .
v_call: TRBV7-3
d_call: .
j_call: TRBJ2-1
cdr3_nt: TGTGCCAGCAGCGCTACAGGGAGTCCCTACAATGAGCAGTTCTTC
cdr3_aa: CASSATGSPYNEQFF

clone_size: .
v_call: TRBV11-1
d_call: .
j_call: TRBJ1-1
cdr3_nt: TGTGCCAGCACCGTTGATGGGGACTGGTCTGAAGCTTTCTTT
cdr3_aa: CASTVDGDWSEAFF

clone_size: .
v_call: TRBV27
d_call: .
j_call: TRBJ2-7
cdr3_nt: TGTGCCAGCAGTTTGATTGGACAGAGCTACGAGCAGTACTTC
cdr3_aa: CASSLIGQSYEQYF

clone_size: .
v_call: TRBV28
d_call: TRBD1
j_call: TRBJ2-3
cdr3_nt: TGTGCCAGCAGTCCCGGGACAGGGGGCTACACAGATACGCAGTATTTT
cdr3_aa: CASSPGTGGYTDTQYF

clone_size: .
v_call: TRBV10-3
d_call: TRBD2
j_call: TRBJ2-3
cdr3_nt: TGTGCCACCAGTAGGACTAGCGGGAGCGCAGATACGCAGTATTTT
cdr3_aa: CATSRTSGSADTQYF

clone_size: .
v_call: TRBV5-1
d_call: TRBD1
j_call: TRBJ2-5
cdr3_nt: TGCGCCAGCAGCCAGGGACAGCTCCAAGAGACCCAGTACTTC
cdr3_aa: CASSQGQLQETQYF

clone_size: .
v_call: TRBV2
d_call: TRBD1
j_call: TRBJ1-3
cdr3_nt: TGTGCCAGCATTGGGACAGACAAATTCTCTGGAAACACCATATATTTT
cdr3_aa: CASIGTDKFSGNTIYF

clone_size: .
v_call: TRBV24-1
d_call: .
j_call: TRBJ1-4
cdr3_nt: TGTGCCACCGGTGCCGGGGGGGACCCAACGGAAAAACTGTTTTTT
cdr3_aa: CATGAGGDPTEKLFF

clone_size: .
v_call: TRBV5-4
d_call: .
j_call: TRBJ2-5
cdr3_nt: TGTGCCAGCAGCTTCCGGGTATCGTCGGAAGAGACCCAGTACTTC
cdr3_aa: CASSFRVSSEETQYF

clone_size: .
v_call: TRBV3-1/TRBV3-2
d_call: TRBD1
j_call: TRBJ1-1
cdr3_nt: TGTGCCAGCAGCCCCCAGGGGGCGGACACTGAAGCTTTCTTT
cdr3_aa: CASSPQGADTEAFF

clone_size: .
v_call: TRBV10-2
d_call: .
j_call: TRBJ2-2
cdr3_nt: TGCGCCAGCAGTGACAGGGCCGTCGGGGAGCTGTTTTTT
cdr3_aa: CASSDRAVGELFF

clone_size: few
v_call: TRBV19
d_call: TRBD1
j_call: TRBJ2-1
cdr3_nt: TGTGCCAGTAGTTGGGACAGGGGGGCCGGCGATGAGCAGTTCTTC
cdr3_aa: CASSWDRGAGDEQFF

clone_size: .
v_call: TRBV28
d_call: .
j_call: TRBJ2-7
cdr3_nt: TGTGCCAGCAGTTTCGCACCGGGAGAATCCTACGAGCAGTACTTC
cdr3_aa: CASSFAPGESYEQYF

clone_size: .
v_call: TRBV28
d_call: TRBD2
j_call: TRBJ2-1
cdr3_nt: TGTGCCAGCATTTCGAGCGGGAGCAATGAGCAGTTCTTC
cdr3_aa: CASISSGSNEQFF

clone_size: few
v_call: TRBV6-5
d_call: TRBD1
j_call: TRBJ1-2
cdr3_nt: TGTGCCAGCAGACGACAGGGTAACTATGGCTACACCTTC
cdr3_aa: CASRRQGNYGYTF

clone_size: .
v_call: TRBV12-3/TRBV12-4
d_call: .
j_call: TRBJ2-7
cdr3_nt: TGTGCCAGCAGGCGGTCCTACGAGCAGTACTTC
cdr3_aa: CASRRSYEQYF

clone_size: .
v_call: TRBV19
d_call: .
j_call: TRBJ2-7
cdr3_nt: TGTGCCAGTAGTATAAGTCTAGTCTTTCCTTACGAGCAGTACTTC
cdr3_aa: CASSISLVFPYEQYF

clone_size: .
v_call: TRBV29-1
d_call: .
j_call: TRBJ1-1
cdr3_nt: TGCAGCGTTTTCGAGAGCACTGAAGCTTTCTTT
cdr3_aa: CSVFESTEAFF

clone_size: .
v_call: TRBV24-1
d_call: .
j_call: TRBJ2-7
cdr3_nt: TGTGCCACCAGTTCGCCGGTTGAGGGTGCCTACGAGCAGTACTTC
cdr3_aa: CATSSPVEGAYEQYF

clone_size: .
v_call: TRBV18
d_call: .
j_call: TRBJ2-1
cdr3_nt: TGTGCCAGCTCAGGCGGGCTTGTCGCCTACAATGAGCAGTTCTTC
cdr3_aa: CASSGGLVAYNEQFF